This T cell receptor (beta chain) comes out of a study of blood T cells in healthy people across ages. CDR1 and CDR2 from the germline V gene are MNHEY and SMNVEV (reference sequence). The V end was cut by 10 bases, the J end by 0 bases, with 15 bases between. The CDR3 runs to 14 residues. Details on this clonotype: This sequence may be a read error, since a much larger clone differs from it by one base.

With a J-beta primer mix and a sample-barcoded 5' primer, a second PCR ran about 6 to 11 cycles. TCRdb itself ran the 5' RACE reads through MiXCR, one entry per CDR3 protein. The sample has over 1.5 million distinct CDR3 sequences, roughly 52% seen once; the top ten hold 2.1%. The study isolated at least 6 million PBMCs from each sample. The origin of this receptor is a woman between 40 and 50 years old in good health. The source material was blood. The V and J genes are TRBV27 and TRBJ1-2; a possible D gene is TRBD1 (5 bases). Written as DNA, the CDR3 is TGTGCCAACAGAAGAACAGGAGCTAACTATGGCTACACCTTC. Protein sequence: CANRRTGANYGYTF.